These 13 T cell receptor beta chains were sequenced from one sample in a study of CD8+ T cells in alopecia areata. The study sorted pooled cutaneous lymph node cells by CD4, CD8alpha, NKG2D, NKG2ACE and other markers. The authors extracted RNA and reverse transcribed it into cDNA as the sequencing template. Clones were read by immunoSEQ multiplex PCR, and TCRdb kept only the in-frame ones, dropping some. The profile covers about 300,000 clones, none occurring a single time. What was sequenced was CD4+ T cells sorted from a lymph node. The receptors derive from a C3H/HeJ mouse with alopecia areata. Mouse strain MHC haplotype: H2-k.

Concerning this clone itself: Genes and germline are mouse. CDR3 bases read: TGCACCTGCAGTGCAGGAGGACTGGGGGAGCACACCGGG. Its protein is CTCSAGGLGEHTG. The complete CDR3 sequence is CTCSAGGLGEHTGQLYF. The J gene is TRBJ2-2, the V gene TRBV1; 10 bases line up with TRBD2. The read halts 4 residues ahead of the CDR3 end, with the missing end drawn from the germline J gene. Looked up from germline, CDR1 is NSQYPW and CDR2 is LRSPGD (reference sequence). CDR3 length equals 17 residues. The V gene end was trimmed by 1 base and the J gene end by 3 bases; junction bases not matched to a gene: 5.

In this sample, this clone turned up a few times. Any gene name here is a mouse gene name. The read comes to an end 4 residues before the CDR3 does, leaving the germline J gene to fill in the end. The chain has TRBV13-1 and TRBJ2-7, with D perhaps matching TRBD1 (5 bases). Germline V gene lookup returns CDR1 NSHNY and CDR2 SYGAGN. V was trimmed by 4 bases and J by 0 bases, leaving 11 bases between them. There are 14 residues in the CDR3. The CDR3 bases that were read are TGTGCCAGCAGTCCTCCAGGGAGCTCCTAT. It specifies CASSPPGSSY. The complete CDR3 protein is CASSPPGSSYEQYF.

The sample holds a few counts of this clone. Gene names denote mouse genes. The sequence runs out 3 residues before the end of the CDR3; the remainder is reconstructed from the germline J gene. The V call is TRBV13-1, the J call TRBJ1-6; D unresolved. TRBJ1-6 belongs to the ORF category, with a function that is uncertain. V was clipped by 1 base and J by 7 bases, with 6 bases between them. CDR1 is NSHNY, CDR2 SYGAGN, per germline. CDR3 length equals 13 residues. CDR3 DNA, as far as it was read: TGTGCCAGCAGTGATTTCCCAAATTCGCCC. Protein sequence: CASSDFPNSP. The whole CDR3 protein is CASSDFPNSPLYF.

This clone was counted between two and nine times. Gene names and germline refer to mouse. The CDR3 end lies 4 residues beyond the end of the read and is filled in from the germline J gene. The rearrangement links TRBV19 to TRBJ2-1; possibly TRBD1 for D (5 bases). The germline V gene encodes CDR1 FNHDT and CDR2 SITEND (reference sequence). This CDR3 region has 13 residues. The ends were cut back, 3 bases at V and 3 bases at J, with 7 bases in the middle. The CDR3 bases that were read are TGTGCCAGCAGTACCAGGGTCTATGCT. It encodes CASSTRVYA. The entire CDR3 sequence reads CASSTRVYAEQFF.

Only a few counts were recorded for this clone. Gene names are the mouse ones. The CDR3 goes on 4 residues after the read ends, and that part is filled in from the germline J gene. This chain links TRBV19 with TRBJ1-2; D uncertain. The CDR3 sequence is 13 residues long. Germline V gene data show CDR1 as FNHDT and CDR2 as SITEND (reference sequence). The CDR3 region is CASSMSGESDYTF. Incomplete CDR3 DNA: TGTGCCAGCAGTATGAGTGGGGAGTCC.

The table lists this clone with a few counts. Mouse names are used for the genes. The read halts 4 residues ahead of the CDR3 end, with the missing end drawn from the germline J gene. The J gene is TRBJ2-5, the V gene TRBV3; 7 nucleotides line up with TRBD1. Germline values: CDR1 SNHLY, CDR2 FYNGKV (reference sequence). The CDR3 runs to 16 residues. The V and J ends lost 2 bases and 1 base, in that order; junction bases with no gene match: 6. CDR3 bases read: TGTGCCAGCAGCTTAATAACAGGGGATGACCAAGAC. It encodes CASSLITGDDQD. The CDR3, in full, reads CASSLITGDDQDTQYF.

This clone has just a few counts. Genes and germline are mouse. The read ends 4 residues before the CDR3 terminus; that terminus is restored from the germline J gene. The chain carries TRBV13-2 and TRBJ2-2; D ambiguous. The CDR3 loop spans 13 amino acids. Germline V gives CDR1 NNHNN, CDR2 SYGAGS (reference sequence). Trimming stripped 2 bases from V and 1 base from J, with 3 bases between. The part of the CDR3 DNA that was read is TGTGCCAGCGGTGAGGTAAACACCGGG. It specifies CASGEVNTG. The whole CDR3 reads CASGEVNTGQLYF.

Regarding this clone: The germline and genes are mouse ones. The CDR3 goes on 4 residues after the read ends, and that part is filled in from the germline J gene. The chain is built from TRBV5 and TRBJ1-2; unclear D gene. The CDR3 has 16 residues. Trimming cost V 0 bases and J 0 bases, with 11 bases left between them. Germline V gene data show CDR1 as LGHNA and CDR2 as YNLKQL (reference sequence). The CDR3 DNA, read in part, is TGTGCCAGCAGCCAAGATTCCAGAAACGCAAACTCC. The encoded protein is CASSQDSRNANS. The whole CDR3 protein is CASSQDSRNANSDYTF.

This clone was observed many times. These gene names are mouse names. The read ends 4 residues before the CDR3 terminus; that terminus is restored from the germline J gene. The chain carries TRBV17 and TRBJ2-1; 8 bases fit TRBD2. This CDR3 is 12 amino acids long. Germline CDR1 reads MNHDT; CDR2 reads YYDKIL. J lost 2 bases, V lost 9 bases, and 0 bases had no gene match. The DNA read from the CDR3 is TGTGCTAGACTGGGGGACTATGCT. Translated, it gives CARLGDYA. In full, the CDR3 reads CARLGDYAEQFF.

A word on this clone: The gene symbols are mouse symbols. The read terminates 4 residues ahead of where the CDR3 ends, so the germline J gene completes it. The rearrangement links TRBV5 to TRBJ2-2; 12 bases map to TRBD2. V lost 4 bases and J lost 2; bases outside the gene matches: 11. CDR1 is LGHNA, CDR2 YNLKQL, per germline (reference sequence). CDR3 length: 19 amino acids. CDR3 in amino acids: CASSPESRDWGENTGQLYF. The covered CDR3 bases are TGTGCCAGCAGCCCAGAGTCTCGGGACTGGGGGGAGAACACCGGG.

About this clone itself: The gene names given are mouse names. The read halts 4 residues ahead of the CDR3 end, with the missing end drawn from the germline J gene. The same CDR3 can be traced to other DNA sequences in this sample. The V gene is TRBV5, the J gene TRBJ2-3, with 8 bases that match TRBD1. V lost 0 bases to trimming and J lost 2 bases; unmatched junction nucleotides: 4. The CDR3 is made up of 16 amino acids. Germline V lookup: CDR1 LGHNA, CDR2 YNLKQL (reference sequence). CDR3 DNA, as far as it was read: TGTGCCAGCAGCCAAGACAGGGGGCGGGATGCAGAA. As protein: CASSQDRGRDAE. The whole CDR3 protein reads CASSQDRGRDAETLYF.

Notes on this clone: Germline and genes here are mouse. The read falls 4 residues short of the CDR3 end, and the missing part is taken from the germline J gene. J is TRBJ2-5 and V is TRBV17; 11 bases fit TRBD2. Germline-derived CDR1 and CDR2 are MNHDT and YYDKIL. The V segment lost 11 bases and the J segment 0 bases; nucleotides outside the gene matches: 4. This CDR3 is built from 14 residues. The CDR3 loop is CAELGGRNQDTQYF. Partial CDR3 DNA: TGTGCTGAACTGGGGGGGCGCAACCAAGAC.

About this clone itself: Mouse gene names apply. The observed sequence ends 4 residues before the CDR3 terminus, with the missing tail filled in from the germline J gene. The identical CDR3 is also encoded by other nucleotide sequences in the sample. The chain couples TRBV1 to TRBJ2-5; 9 bases agree with TRBD2. CDR3 length equals 15 residues. V was clipped by 1 base and J by 2 bases; unmatched bases: 1. Germline CDR1 reads NSQYPW; CDR2 reads LRSPGD (reference sequence). The CDR3 bases that were read are TGCACCTGCAGTGCAGCTGGGGGGGGCCAAGAC. Its translation is CTCSAAGGGQD. The complete CDR3 reads CTCSAAGGGQDTQYF.